This TCR beta chain is from a study of T cell responses to AZD1222 COVID-19 vaccine. TCRdb's table, derived via immunoSEQ multiplex PCR, lists solely in-frame clones and lacks some. The sample holds 98,000 or so clones, roughly 89% seen once. The CDR3 loop spans 15 amino acids. The V end lost 1 base, the J end lost 4 bases, and 12 bases lay between the germline ends. Per germline, CDR1 SGHKS and CDR2 YYEKEE (reference sequence). This clone occurred once. This clonotype was sampled from an adult in good health. Sequencing was performed on peripheral blood, taken on day 0 of MenACWY control vaccination. This rearrangement joins TRBV5-5 to TRBJ1-5, with D unresolved. The CDR3: CASSLFPPGNQPQHF. In DNA, the CDR3 is TGTGCCAGCAGCTTGTTCCCCCCGGGAAATCAGCCCCAGCATTTT.